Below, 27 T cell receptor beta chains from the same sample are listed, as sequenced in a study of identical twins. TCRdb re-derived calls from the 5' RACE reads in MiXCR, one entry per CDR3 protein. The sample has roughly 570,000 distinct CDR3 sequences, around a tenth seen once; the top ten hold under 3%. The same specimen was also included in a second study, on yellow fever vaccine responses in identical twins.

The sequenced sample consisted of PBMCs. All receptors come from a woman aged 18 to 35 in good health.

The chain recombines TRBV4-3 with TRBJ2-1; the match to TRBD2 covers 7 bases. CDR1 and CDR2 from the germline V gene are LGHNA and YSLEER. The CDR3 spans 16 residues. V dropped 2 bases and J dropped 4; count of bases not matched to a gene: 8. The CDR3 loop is CASSQTGLEIYNEQFF. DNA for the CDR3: TGCGCCAGCAGCCAAACTGGACTAGAGATTTACAATGAGCAGTTCTTC.

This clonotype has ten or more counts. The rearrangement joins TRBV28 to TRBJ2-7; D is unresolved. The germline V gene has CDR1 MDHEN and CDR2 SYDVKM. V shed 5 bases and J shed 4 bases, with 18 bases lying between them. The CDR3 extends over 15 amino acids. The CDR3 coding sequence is TGTGCCAGCAGTCAAAGCCAGGCCCATGGATACGAGCAGTACTTC. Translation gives CASSQSQAHGYEQYF.

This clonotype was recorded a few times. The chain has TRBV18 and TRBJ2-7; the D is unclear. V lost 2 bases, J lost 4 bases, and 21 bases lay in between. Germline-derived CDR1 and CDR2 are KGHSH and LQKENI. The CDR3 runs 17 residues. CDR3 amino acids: CASSPAPPDPKRYEQYF. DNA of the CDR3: TGTGCCAGCTCACCAGCCCCCCCGGACCCAAAAAGATACGAGCAGTACTTC.

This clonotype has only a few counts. The CDR3 nucleotides read TGTGCCAGCAGCGAGGCGGCAGGGGGCTCAGATACGCAGTATTTT. This sequence encodes CASSEAAGGSDTQYF. The chain combines TRBV11-2 with TRBJ2-3, with TRBD1 identical over 8 bases. Unmatched junction bases numbered 8, after V lost 5 bases and J lost 4 bases. Germline assignment: CDR1 SGHAT and CDR2 FQNNGV. This CDR3 is built from 15 residues.

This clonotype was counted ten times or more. Here the CDR3 reads CASSLNGDTQYF. DNA of the CDR3: TGTGCCAGCAGCTTAAATGGAGATACGCAGTATTTT. The chain joins TRBV7-9 to TRBJ2-3; no clear D gene. The CDR3 contains 12 residues. Germline CDR1 and CDR2: SEHNR and FQNEAQ (reference sequence). V gave up 2 bases and J gave up 5 bases, with 5 bases separating them.

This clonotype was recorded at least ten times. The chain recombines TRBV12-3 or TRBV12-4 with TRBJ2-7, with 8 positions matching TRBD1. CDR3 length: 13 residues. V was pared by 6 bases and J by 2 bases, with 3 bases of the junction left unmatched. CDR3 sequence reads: CASSSGGPYEQYF. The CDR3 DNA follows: TGTGCCAGCAGCTCAGGGGGCCCCTACGAGCAGTACTTC.

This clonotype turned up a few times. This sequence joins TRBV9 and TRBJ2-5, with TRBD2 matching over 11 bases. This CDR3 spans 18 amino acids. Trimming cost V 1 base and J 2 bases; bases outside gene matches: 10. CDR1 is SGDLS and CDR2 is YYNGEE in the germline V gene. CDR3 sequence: CASSVTASGGPNQETQYF. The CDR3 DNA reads TGTGCCAGCAGCGTAACCGCTAGCGGGGGGCCGAATCAAGAGACCCAGTACTTC. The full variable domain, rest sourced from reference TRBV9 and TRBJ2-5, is DSGVTQTPKHLITATGQRVTLRCSPRSGDLSVYWYQQSLDQGLQFLIQYYNGEERAKGNILERFSAQQFPDLHSELNLSSLELGDSALYFCASSVTASGGPNQETQYFGPGTRLLVL.

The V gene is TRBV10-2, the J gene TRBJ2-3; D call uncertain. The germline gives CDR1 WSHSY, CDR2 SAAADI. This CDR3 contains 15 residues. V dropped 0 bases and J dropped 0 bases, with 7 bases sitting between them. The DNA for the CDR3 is TGCGCCAGCAGTGAGTCGTCTGCTAGCACAGATACGCAGTATTTT. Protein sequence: CASSESSASTDTQYF.

CDR3 protein: CASSQSPRELYNEQFF. The CDR3 coding sequence is TGTGCCAGCAGCCAATCCCCGCGGGAGCTCTACAATGAGCAGTTCTTC. The rearrangement uses TRBV4-2 and TRBJ2-1, with TRBD2 matching over 7 bases. The germline CDR1 and CDR2 sequences are LGHNA and YNFKEQ. V lost 2 bases, J lost 3 bases, and 7 bases stayed unmatched. The CDR3 has 16 residues.

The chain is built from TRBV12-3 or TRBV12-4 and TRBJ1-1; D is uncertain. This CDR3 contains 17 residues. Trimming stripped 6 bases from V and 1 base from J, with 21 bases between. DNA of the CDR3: TGTGCCAGCAGCCGAATTGGAGGCCTTTCGGGGAACACTGAAGCTTTCTTT. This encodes CASSRIGGLSGNTEAFF.

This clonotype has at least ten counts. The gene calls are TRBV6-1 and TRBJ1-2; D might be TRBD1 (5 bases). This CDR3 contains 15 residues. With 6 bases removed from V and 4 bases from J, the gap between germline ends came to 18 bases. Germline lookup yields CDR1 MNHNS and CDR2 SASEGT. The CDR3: CASRSDRDGSYGYTF. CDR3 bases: TGTGCCAGCAGATCAGACAGAGATGGGTCCTATGGCTACACCTTC.

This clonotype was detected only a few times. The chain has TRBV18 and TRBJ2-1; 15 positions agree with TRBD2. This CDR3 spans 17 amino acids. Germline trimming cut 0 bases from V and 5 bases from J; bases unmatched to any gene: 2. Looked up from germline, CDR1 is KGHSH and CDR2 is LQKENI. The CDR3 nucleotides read TGTGCCAGCTCACCACCGGGACTAGCGGGAGGAAACAATGAGCAGTTCTTC. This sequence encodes CASSPPGLAGGNNEQFF.

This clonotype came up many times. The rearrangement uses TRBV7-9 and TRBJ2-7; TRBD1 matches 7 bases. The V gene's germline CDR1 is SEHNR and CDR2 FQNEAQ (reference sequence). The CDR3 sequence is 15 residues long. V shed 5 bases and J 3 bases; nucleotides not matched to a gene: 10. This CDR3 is CASSKKWDSDYEQYF. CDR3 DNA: TGTGCCAGCAGCAAGAAATGGGACAGTGACTACGAGCAGTACTTC.

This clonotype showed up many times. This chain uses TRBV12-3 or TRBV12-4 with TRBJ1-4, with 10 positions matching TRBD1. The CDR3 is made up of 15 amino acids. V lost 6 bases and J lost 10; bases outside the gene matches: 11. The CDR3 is CASRSYGQGERKLFF. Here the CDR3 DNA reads TGTGCCAGCAGGTCCTATGGACAGGGGGAAAGAAAACTGTTTTTT.

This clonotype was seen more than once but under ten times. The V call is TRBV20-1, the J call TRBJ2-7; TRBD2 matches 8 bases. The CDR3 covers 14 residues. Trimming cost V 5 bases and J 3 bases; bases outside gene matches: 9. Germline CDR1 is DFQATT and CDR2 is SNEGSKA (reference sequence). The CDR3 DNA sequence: TGCAGTGCTTCTCGGACTAGCTATGGCTACGAGCAGTACTTC. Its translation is CSASRTSYGYEQYF.

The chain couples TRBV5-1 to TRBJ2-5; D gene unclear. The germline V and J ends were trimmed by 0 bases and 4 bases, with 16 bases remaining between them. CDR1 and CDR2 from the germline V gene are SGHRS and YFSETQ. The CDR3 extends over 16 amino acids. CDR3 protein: CASSLEVRPSPETQYF. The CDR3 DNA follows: TGCGCCAGCAGCTTGGAGGTCCGACCTTCCCCAGAGACCCAGTACTTC.

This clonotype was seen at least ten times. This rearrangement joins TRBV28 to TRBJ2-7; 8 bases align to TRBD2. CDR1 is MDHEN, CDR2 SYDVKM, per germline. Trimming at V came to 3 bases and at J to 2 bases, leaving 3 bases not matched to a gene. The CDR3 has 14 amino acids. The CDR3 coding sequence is TGTGCCAGCAGTTTCCTAGCGGGCCCCTACGAGCAGTACTTC. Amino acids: CASSFLAGPYEQYF.

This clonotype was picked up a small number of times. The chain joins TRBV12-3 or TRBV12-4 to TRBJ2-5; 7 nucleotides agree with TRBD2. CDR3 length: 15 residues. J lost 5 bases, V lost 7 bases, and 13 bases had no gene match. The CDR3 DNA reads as TGTGCCAGCACCTGGGGGAGGGGCGCCCCTGAGACCCAGTACTTC. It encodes CASTWGRGAPETQYF.

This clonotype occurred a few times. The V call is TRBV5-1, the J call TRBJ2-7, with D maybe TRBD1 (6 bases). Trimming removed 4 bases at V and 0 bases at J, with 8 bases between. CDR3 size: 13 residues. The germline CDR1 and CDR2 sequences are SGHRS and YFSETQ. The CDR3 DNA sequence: TGCGCCAGCAGCGGGGACATCTCCTACGAGCAGTACTTC. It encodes CASSGDISYEQYF.

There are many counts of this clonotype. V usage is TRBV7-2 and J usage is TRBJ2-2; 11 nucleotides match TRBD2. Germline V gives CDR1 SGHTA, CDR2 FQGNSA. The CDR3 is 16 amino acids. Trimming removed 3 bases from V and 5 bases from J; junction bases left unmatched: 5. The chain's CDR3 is CASSFPRTSGTGELFF. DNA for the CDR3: TGTGCCAGCAGCTTCCCCCGGACTAGCGGGACCGGGGAGCTGTTTTTT.

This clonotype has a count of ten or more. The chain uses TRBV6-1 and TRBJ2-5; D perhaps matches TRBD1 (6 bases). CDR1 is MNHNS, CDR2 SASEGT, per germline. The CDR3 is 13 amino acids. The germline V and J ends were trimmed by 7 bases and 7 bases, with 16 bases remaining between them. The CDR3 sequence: CASKKTGLGTQYF. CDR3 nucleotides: TGTGCCAGCAAAAAAACAGGGTTAGGGACCCAGTACTTC.

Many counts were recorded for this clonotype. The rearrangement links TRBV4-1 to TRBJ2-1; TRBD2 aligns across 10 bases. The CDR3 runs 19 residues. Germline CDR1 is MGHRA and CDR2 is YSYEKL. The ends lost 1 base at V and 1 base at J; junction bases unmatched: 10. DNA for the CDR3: TGCGCCAGCAGCCAAGGAACTAGCGGGGCAAGAGGGTCCTACAATGAGCAGTTCTTC. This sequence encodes CASSQGTSGARGSYNEQFF.

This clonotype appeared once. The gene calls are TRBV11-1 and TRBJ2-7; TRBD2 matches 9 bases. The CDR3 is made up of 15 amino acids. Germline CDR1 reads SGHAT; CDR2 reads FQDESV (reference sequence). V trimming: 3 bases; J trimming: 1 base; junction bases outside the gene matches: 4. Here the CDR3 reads CASSFPSGGSYEQYF. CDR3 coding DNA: TGTGCCAGCAGCTTCCCCAGCGGGGGGTCCTACGAGCAGTACTTC.

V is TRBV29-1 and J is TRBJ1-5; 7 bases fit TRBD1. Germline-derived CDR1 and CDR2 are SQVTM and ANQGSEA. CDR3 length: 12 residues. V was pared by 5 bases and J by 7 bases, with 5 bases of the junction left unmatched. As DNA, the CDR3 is TGCAGCGTTTCAACAGGGGTACAGCCCCAGCATTTT. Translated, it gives CSVSTGVQPQHF.

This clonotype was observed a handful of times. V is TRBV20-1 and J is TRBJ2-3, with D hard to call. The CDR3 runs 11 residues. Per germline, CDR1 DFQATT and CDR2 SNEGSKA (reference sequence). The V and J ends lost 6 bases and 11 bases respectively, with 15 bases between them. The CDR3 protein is CSANEVPRQYF. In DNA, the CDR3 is TGCAGTGCCAACGAAGTTCCTAGGCAGTATTTT.

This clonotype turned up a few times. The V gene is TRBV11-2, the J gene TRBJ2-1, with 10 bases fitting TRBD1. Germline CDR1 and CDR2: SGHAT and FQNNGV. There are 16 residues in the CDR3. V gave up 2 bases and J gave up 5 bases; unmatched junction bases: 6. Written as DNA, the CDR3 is TGTGCCAGCAGCTTACGGAGACAGGGGGCCCACAATGAGCAGTTCTTC. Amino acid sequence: CASSLRRQGAHNEQFF.

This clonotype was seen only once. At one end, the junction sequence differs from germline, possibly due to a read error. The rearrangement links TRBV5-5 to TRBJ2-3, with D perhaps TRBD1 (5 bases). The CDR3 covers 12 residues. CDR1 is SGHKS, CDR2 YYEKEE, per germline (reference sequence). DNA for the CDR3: TGTGCCATCAGCCCAGGGACAGATACGCAGTATTTT. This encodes CAISPGTDTQYF. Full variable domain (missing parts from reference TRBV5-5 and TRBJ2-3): DAGVTQSPTHLIKTRGQQVTLRCSPISGHKSVSWYQQVLGQGPQFIFQYYEKEERGRGNFPDRFSARQFPNYSSELNVNALLLGDSALYLCAISPGTDTQYFGPGTRLTVL.